This T cell receptor (beta chain) was found in a study of shared clonotypes between healthy human individuals. With respect to this clone: What it binds is unknown.

This table comes from immunoSEQ multiplex PCR, and its TCRdb copy is limited to in-frame clones, with some not included. This table has a few hundred thousand clones, more than 95% appearing once. Findings of the study overall: The authors expected sequencing depth to affect clonotype sharing among donors.

Negatively enriched CD4+ T cells were divided by CD45RA into naive and memory. Germline CDR1 SGDLS, CDR2 YYNGEE. This CDR3 has 15 residues. Trimming removed 0 bases from V and 3 bases from J, with 12 bases in between. The sequence was obtained from a woman in her 30s in good health. The chain couples TRBV9 to TRBJ1-1; D not resolved. Sequencing was carried out using naive CD4+ T cells sorted from blood. The subset: CD45RA+ positively selected. CDR3 protein: CASSVDRHDDTEAFF. As DNA, the CDR3 is TGTGCCAGCAGCGTAGATAGACATGATGACACTGAAGCTTTCTTT.